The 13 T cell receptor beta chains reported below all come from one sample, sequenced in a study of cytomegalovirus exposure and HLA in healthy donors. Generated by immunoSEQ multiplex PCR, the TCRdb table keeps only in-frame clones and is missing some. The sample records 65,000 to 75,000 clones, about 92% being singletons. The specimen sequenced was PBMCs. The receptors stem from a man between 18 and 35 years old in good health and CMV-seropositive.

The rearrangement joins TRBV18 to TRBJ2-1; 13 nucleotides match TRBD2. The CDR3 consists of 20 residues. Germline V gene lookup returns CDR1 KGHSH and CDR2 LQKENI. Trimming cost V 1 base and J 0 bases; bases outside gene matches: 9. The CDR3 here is CASSPRGLAGARLSYNEQFF. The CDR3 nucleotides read TGTGCCAGCTCACCACGAGGACTAGCGGGAGCGCGGCTCTCCTACAATGAGCAGTTCTTC. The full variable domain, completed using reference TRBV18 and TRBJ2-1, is NAGVMQNPRHLVRRRGQEARLRCSPMKGHSHVYWYRQLPEEGLKFMVYLQKENIIDESGMPKERFSAEFPKEGPSILRIQQVVRGDSAAYFCASSPRGLAGARLSYNEQFFGPGTRLTVL.

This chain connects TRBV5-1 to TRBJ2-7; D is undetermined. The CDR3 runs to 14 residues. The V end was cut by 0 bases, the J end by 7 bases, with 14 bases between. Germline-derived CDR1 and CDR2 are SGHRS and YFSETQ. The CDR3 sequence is CASSLAGSPREQYF. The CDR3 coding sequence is TGCGCCAGCAGCTTGGCCGGCAGCCCGAGGGAGCAGTACTTC.

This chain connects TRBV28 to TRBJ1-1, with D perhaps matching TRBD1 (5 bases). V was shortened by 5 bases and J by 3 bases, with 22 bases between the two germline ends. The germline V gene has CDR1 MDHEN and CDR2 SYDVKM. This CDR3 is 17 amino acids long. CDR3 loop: CASSGGSWVNVHTEAFF. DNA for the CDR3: TGTGCCAGCAGTGGGGGGTCTTGGGTGAATGTACACACTGAAGCTTTCTTT.

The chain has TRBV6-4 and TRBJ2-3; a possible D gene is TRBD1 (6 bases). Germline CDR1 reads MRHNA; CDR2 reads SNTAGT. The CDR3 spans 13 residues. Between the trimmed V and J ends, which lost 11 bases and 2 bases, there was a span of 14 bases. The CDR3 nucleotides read TGTGCCCTGACAGGAAGGTCCACAGATACGCAGTATTTT. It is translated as CALTGRSTDTQYF.

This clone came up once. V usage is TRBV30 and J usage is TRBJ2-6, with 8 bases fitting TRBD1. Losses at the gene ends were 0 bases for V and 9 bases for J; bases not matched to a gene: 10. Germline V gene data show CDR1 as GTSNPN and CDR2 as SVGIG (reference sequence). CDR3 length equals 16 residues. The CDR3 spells CAWSVAFGQGVNVLTF. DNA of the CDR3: TGTGCCTGGAGTGTAGCTTTCGGACAGGGAGTCAACGTCCTGACTTTC.

Here the CDR3 DNA reads TGCGCCAGCAGCTTGAGGGGGCGTCAGGAAGAGACCCAGTACTTC. It specifies CASSLRGRQEETQYF. The chain couples TRBV5-1 to TRBJ2-5; TRBD1 matches 7 bases. The CDR3 loop spans 15 amino acids. CDR1 is SGHRS and CDR2 is YFSETQ in the germline V gene. V was clipped by 1 base and J by 3 bases; unmatched bases: 6.

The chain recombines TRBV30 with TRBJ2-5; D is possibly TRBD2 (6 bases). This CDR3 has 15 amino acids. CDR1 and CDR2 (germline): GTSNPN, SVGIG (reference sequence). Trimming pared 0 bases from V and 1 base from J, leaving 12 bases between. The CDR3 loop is CAWSVGGALQETQYF. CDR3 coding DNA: TGTGCCTGGAGTGTAGGAGGGGCCCTCCAAGAGACCCAGTACTTC.

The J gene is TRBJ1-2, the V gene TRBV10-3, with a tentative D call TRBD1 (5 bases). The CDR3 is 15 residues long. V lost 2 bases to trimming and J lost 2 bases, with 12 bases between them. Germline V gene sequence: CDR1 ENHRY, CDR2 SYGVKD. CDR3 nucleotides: TGTGCCATCAGTGAGCAGACAGTCTCAAACTATGGCTACACCTTC. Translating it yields CAISEQTVSNYGYTF.

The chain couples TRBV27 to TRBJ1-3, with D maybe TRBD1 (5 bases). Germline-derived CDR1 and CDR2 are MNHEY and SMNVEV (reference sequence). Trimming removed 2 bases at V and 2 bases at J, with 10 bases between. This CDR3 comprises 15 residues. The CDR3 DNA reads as TGTGCCAGCAGTTTAAGGGGCCCGGCTGGAAACACCATATATTTT. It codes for CASSLRGPAGNTIYF.

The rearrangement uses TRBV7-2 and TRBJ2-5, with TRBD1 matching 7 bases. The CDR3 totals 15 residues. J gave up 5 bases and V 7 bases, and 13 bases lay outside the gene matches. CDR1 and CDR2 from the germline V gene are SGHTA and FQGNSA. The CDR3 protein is CASTPQGSQRETQYF. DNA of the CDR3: TGTGCCAGCACCCCACAGGGGTCACAGAGGGAGACCCAGTACTTC.

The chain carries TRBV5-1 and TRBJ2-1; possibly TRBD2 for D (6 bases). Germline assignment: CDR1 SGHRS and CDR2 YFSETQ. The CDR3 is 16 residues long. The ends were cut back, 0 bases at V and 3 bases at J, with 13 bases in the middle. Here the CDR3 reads CASSLVGGTDYNEQFF. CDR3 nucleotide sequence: TGCGCCAGCAGCTTGGTAGGCGGGACTGACTACAATGAGCAGTTCTTC.

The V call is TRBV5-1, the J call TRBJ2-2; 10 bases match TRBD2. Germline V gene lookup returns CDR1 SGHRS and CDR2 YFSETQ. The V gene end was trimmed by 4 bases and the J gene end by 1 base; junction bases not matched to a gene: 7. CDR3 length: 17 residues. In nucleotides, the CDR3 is TGCGCCAGCAGCCCTCATTTAGCGGGAGGGAACACCGGGGAGCTGTTTTTT. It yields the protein CASSPHLAGGNTGELFF.

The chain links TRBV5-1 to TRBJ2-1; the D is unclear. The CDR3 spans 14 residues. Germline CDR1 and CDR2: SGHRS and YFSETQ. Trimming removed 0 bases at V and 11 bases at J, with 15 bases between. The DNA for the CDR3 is TGCGCCAGCAGCTTGGCCAAGGCCCTTAGCCAGCAGTTCTTC. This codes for CASSLAKALSQQFF. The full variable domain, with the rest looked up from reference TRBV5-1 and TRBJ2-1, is KAGVTQTPRYLIKTRGQQVTLSCSPISGHRSVSWYQQTPGQGLQFLFEYFSETQRNKGNFPGRFSGRQFSNSRSEMNVSTLELGDSALYLCASSLAKALSQQFFGPGTRLTVL.